This T cell receptor (beta chain) was captured by sequencing in a study of response to subunit inactivated influenza vaccine. General study results and limits: After each seasonal influenza vaccination, few new T cells are recruited, the authors suggested.

TCRdb reprocessed the RT-PCR reads with MiXCR, giving one entry per CDR3 protein. This sample has hundreds of thousands of distinct CDR3 sequences, with about 10% found just once. V was clipped by 2 bases and J by 10 bases, with 10 bases between them. The CDR3 spans 12 residues. CDR1 is SGHTA and CDR2 is FQGNSA in the germline V gene. There are a few counts of this clonotype. Its antigen is as yet unknown. Here the sequenced sample was PBMCs from blood, taken on the day of vaccination. This sequence originates from a man aged 50 to 59 who received an inactivated influenza vaccine. J is TRBJ2-3 and V is TRBV7-2; a weak D match, TRBD2 (6 bases). The CDR3: CASSLTGTPQYF. The CDR3 DNA reads TGTGCCAGCAGCTTAACCGGGACTCCGCAGTATTTT.